This passage covers 22 T cell receptor beta chains from one sample sequenced in a study of identical twins. TCRdb called the 5' RACE reads again in MiXCR, with one record for every CDR3 protein. The table lists some 900,000 distinct CDR3 sequences, around an eighth of them singletons. This sample was shared with a second study, whose subject was yellow fever vaccine responses in identical twins.

Sequenced material: PBMCs. The receptors stem from a young woman in good health.

This clonotype has more than one count but fewer than ten. The chain links TRBV28 to TRBJ1-1; 8 bases map to TRBD1. Germline CDR1 MDHEN, CDR2 SYDVKM. V lost 4 bases to trimming and J lost 3 bases; unmatched junction nucleotides: 4. CDR3 length equals 14 residues. The DNA of the CDR3 is TGTGCCAGCAGTTCAGGGGGCGGGGACACTGAAGCTTTCTTT. Protein product: CASSSGGGDTEAFF.

The sample holds many counts of this clonotype. One junction end disagrees with the germline gene, perhaps due to a read error. V is TRBV5-1 and J is TRBJ2-7; 9 bases map to TRBD1. The CDR3 totals 13 residues. Germline CDR1 reads SGHRS; CDR2 reads YFSETQ. The CDR3 region is CASSLVPDRGGLF. The CDR3 DNA reads TGCGCCAGCAGCTTGGTTCCCGACAGGGGGGGACTCTTC.

This sequence joins TRBV4-1 and TRBJ2-1; D is unresolved. CDR1 and CDR2 (germline): MGHRA, YSYEKL. The CDR3 totals 16 residues. V was pared by 0 bases and J by 8 bases, with 17 bases between. In DNA form, the CDR3 reads TGCGCCAGCAGCCAAGAGGAGAGGCCCCAATGGTATGAGCAGTTCTTC. Its protein is CASSQEERPQWYEQFF.

This clonotype was picked up a small number of times. This chain uses TRBV27 with TRBJ1-2; possible D gene TRBD1, 5 bases. The germline V gene encodes CDR1 MNHEY and CDR2 SMNVEV (reference sequence). The CDR3 extends over 13 amino acids. Trimming removed 1 base at V and 9 bases at J, with 12 bases between. This chain's CDR3 is CASSLYRDGSYTF. The CDR3 DNA reads as TGTGCCAGCAGTTTATATCGGGACGGAAGCTACACCTTC.

This clonotype was counted only a few times. The CDR3 nucleotides are TGCGCCAGCACGCCAGGGCGGCTACTGAACACTGAAGCTTTCTTT. Translation: CASTPGRLLNTEAFF. The chain is built from TRBV5-1 and TRBJ1-1; D is possibly TRBD1 (5 bases). With 6 bases removed from V and 0 bases from J, the gap between germline ends came to 15 bases. Germline loops: CDR1 SGHRS, CDR2 YFSETQ. The CDR3 consists of 15 residues.

The CDR3 DNA is TGCGCCAGCAGCTTTGGACAGGACCAGTTTTTT. Translating gives CASSFGQDQFF. The chain combines TRBV5-1 with TRBJ2-2; TRBD1 matches at 7 bases. Germline trimming cut 2 bases from V and 16 bases from J; bases unmatched to any gene: 5. The CDR3 totals 11 residues. Germline assignment: CDR1 SGHRS and CDR2 YFSETQ.

A few counts support this clonotype. The V gene is TRBV28, the J gene TRBJ2-7; 9 nucleotides agree with TRBD1. The CDR3 length is 15 residues. V gave up 6 bases and J gave up 0 bases; unmatched junction bases: 6. The V gene's germline CDR1 is MDHEN and CDR2 SYDVKM. This chain's CDR3 is CASSRDRESSYEQYV. CDR3 coding DNA: TGTGCCAGCAGCAGGGACAGGGAAAGCTCCTACGAGCAGTACGTC.

This clonotype has only a few counts. In nucleotides, the CDR3 is TGCAGTGCTAGACCGGCGGGGGGGCGAGACGGGGAGCTGTTTTTT. This encodes CSARPAGGRDGELFF. The V gene is TRBV20-1, the J gene TRBJ2-2; 9 nucleotides agree with TRBD2. The CDR3 is made up of 15 amino acids. Losses at the gene ends were 2 bases for V and 7 bases for J; bases not matched to a gene: 8. Germline V gene lookup returns CDR1 DFQATT and CDR2 SNEGSKA (reference sequence).

The chain couples TRBV4-1 to TRBJ2-1; 9 bases match TRBD1. Germline CDR1 is MGHRA and CDR2 is YSYEKL. The V segment lost 0 bases and the J segment 6 bases; nucleotides outside the gene matches: 6. This CDR3 is 16 amino acids long. The CDR3 loop is CASSQEGTGLPNEQFF. As DNA, the CDR3 is TGCGCCAGCAGCCAAGAAGGGACAGGGTTACCCAATGAGCAGTTCTTC.

The CDR3 DNA sequence: TGTGCCAGCAGTGAGCCAGGACTAGCGGGAGACGAGCAGTACTTC. Amino acids: CASSEPGLAGDEQYF. The rearrangement links TRBV2 to TRBJ2-7, with 13 bases identical to TRBD2. Germline CDR1 and CDR2: SNHLY and FYNNEI. V lost 3 bases and J lost 5; bases outside the gene matches: 4. The CDR3 runs to 15 residues.

This clonotype was detected only a few times. The chain has TRBV5-1 and TRBJ2-1; D is possibly TRBD2 (6 bases). This CDR3 spans 16 amino acids. Germline-derived CDR1 and CDR2 are SGHRS and YFSETQ. Trimming left V 0 bases short and J 8 bases short, with 18 bases between. CDR3 residues: CASSLGATRGLDEQFF. CDR3 bases: TGCGCCAGCAGCTTGGGGGCCACAAGGGGACTCGATGAGCAGTTCTTC. The entire variable domain, with the rest obtained from reference TRBV5-1 and TRBJ2-1, is as follows: KAGVTQTPRYLIKTRGQQVTLSCSPISGHRSVSWYQQTPGQGLQFLFEYFSETQRNKGNFPGRFSGRQFSNSRSEMNVSTLELGDSALYLCASSLGATRGLDEQFFGPGTRLTVL.

This clonotype has a count of ten or more. This chain connects TRBV7-9 to TRBJ2-2; D gene unclear. This CDR3 contains 14 residues. Germline CDR1 reads SEHNR; CDR2 reads FQNEAQ (reference sequence). Trimming removed 1 base at V and 6 bases at J, with 9 bases between. CDR3 protein: CASSLDSGPGELFF. The CDR3 coding sequence is TGTGCCAGCAGCTTAGATTCGGGTCCCGGGGAGCTGTTTTTT.

This clonotype was observed at least ten times. This chain links TRBV12-3 or TRBV12-4 with TRBJ1-6, with D tentatively TRBD1 (6 bases). The CDR3 length is 16 residues. Trimming shortened V by 6 bases and J by 0 bases, and 12 bases separated the two germline ends. The CDR3 region is CASRDSRSSYNSPLHF. The CDR3 coding sequence is TGTGCCAGCAGGGACAGTCGGAGCTCCTATAATTCACCCCTCCACTTT.

The rearrangement links TRBV7-9 to TRBJ2-2, with TRBD2 identical over 11 bases. Germline CDR1 is SEHNR and CDR2 is FQNEAQ (reference sequence). After removal of 5 bases from V and 3 bases from J, the junction contained 5 bases not matched to a gene. The CDR3 spans 16 residues. The CDR3, as DNA: TGTGCCAGCAGCCGGGGGGGACTAGCGGACACCGGGGAGCTGTTTTTT. It encodes CASSRGGLADTGELFF.

This chain uses TRBV20-1 with TRBJ2-1; D gene ambiguous. The CDR3 is made up of 12 amino acids. Germline CDR1 is DFQATT and CDR2 is SNEGSKA (reference sequence). V was pared by 1 base and J by 6 bases, with 7 bases between. The CDR3 DNA reads as TGCAGTGCTAGAGTTCCAGTCAATGAGCAGTTCTTC. It is translated as CSARVPVNEQFF.

V gene TRBV7-2 combines with J gene TRBJ2-3; no firm D call. The V gene's germline CDR1 is SGHTA and CDR2 FQGNSA. V was trimmed by 2 bases and J by 5 bases, leaving 11 bases between them. This CDR3 is built from 14 residues. The CDR3 sequence: CASSLLSGIDTQYF. DNA for the CDR3: TGTGCCAGCAGCTTATTGTCAGGCATAGATACGCAGTATTTT.

The chain joins TRBV12-3 or TRBV12-4 to TRBJ1-6; D call uncertain. Trimming took 7 bases from V and 6 from J, leaving 10 bases between them. CDR3 length: 13 amino acids. The CDR3 sequence: CASTPWVNSPLHF. The CDR3 DNA reads as TGTGCCAGCACCCCCTGGGTTAATTCACCCCTCCACTTT.

This chain links TRBV11-2 with TRBJ2-1; 13 nucleotides agree with TRBD2. The germline V gene has CDR1 SGHAT and CDR2 FQNNGV. The CDR3 is 17 residues long. V shed 5 bases, J shed 4 bases, and the junction held 8 bases outside the gene matches. The CDR3 protein is CASSPRTSGGQYNEQFF. CDR3 DNA: TGTGCCAGCAGCCCGAGGACTAGCGGGGGCCAATACAATGAGCAGTTCTTC.

The chain combines TRBV3-1 with TRBJ2-3; D not resolved. Trimming removed 7 bases at V and 0 bases at J, with 8 bases between. Germline CDR1 is LGHDT and CDR2 is YNNKEL (reference sequence). CDR3 length: 13 amino acids. The CDR3 loop reads CASNRASTDTQYF. The DNA for the CDR3 is TGTGCCAGCAACCGGGCTAGCACAGATACGCAGTATTTT.

The genes are TRBV2 and TRBJ2-4, with D perhaps matching TRBD1 (5 bases). Deletions cut 5 bases from V and 5 bases from J, with 22 bases between. CDR1 and CDR2 from the germline V gene are SNHLY and FYNNEI. The CDR3 is 17 residues long. The CDR3 loop is CASSQYGHEPYQNIQYF. The CDR3, as DNA: TGTGCCAGCAGTCAATATGGACACGAACCCTACCAAAACATTCAGTACTTC.

The J gene is TRBJ2-1, the V gene TRBV6-2 or TRBV6-3; 9 nucleotides match TRBD2. J was trimmed by 6 bases and V by 5 bases; bases with no gene match: 8. Germline V lookup: CDR1 MNHEY, CDR2 SVGEGT. This CDR3 spans 15 amino acids. CDR3 sequence reads: CASSGGLADVNEQFF. CDR3 coding DNA: TGTGCCAGCAGTGGGGGACTAGCAGACGTCAATGAGCAGTTCTTC.

In this sample, this clonotype turned up many times. The gene calls are TRBV10-3 and TRBJ2-1; no clear D. The CDR3 length is 13 residues. Germline assignment: CDR1 ENHRY and CDR2 SYGVKD. Trimming took 6 bases from V and 9 from J, leaving 15 bases between them. The CDR3, as DNA: TGTGCCATCAGGCCCCTACTTCTGGCTGAGCAGTTCTTC. Its protein is CAIRPLLLAEQFF.